The clone carrying this TCR beta chain showed up just a few times. The record originates from a study of preoperative IRX-2 immunotherapy in early breast cancer. Sequencing used immunoSEQ multiplex PCR; TCRdb keeps in-frame clones, though not all of them. The sample comprises about 26,000 clones, around 89% of which are singletons, and approximately 9.9% rests with the top ten. As to treatment: preoperative locoregional IRX-2 cytokine immunotherapy. Preoperative locoregional IRX-2 cytokine immunotherapy was tested in the phase Ib source study. Germline CDR1 SNHLY, CDR2 FYNNEI. The CDR3 is 16 amino acids. V shed 4 bases, J shed 8 bases, and the junction held 10 bases outside the gene matches.

The rearrangement uses TRBV2 and TRBJ2-7, with 14 bases lining up with TRBD2. This specimen was taken from a patient treated with IRX-2 immunotherapy. This receptor was obtained from a human donor with breast cancer. Here the CDR3 reads CASSGTSGGTPFKQYF. The CDR3 DNA reads TGTGCCAGCAGTGGGACTAGCGGGGGGACCCCTTTCAAGCAGTACTTC.